The 9 T cell receptor beta chains below were found in one sample sequenced in a study of T cell repertoires in cytomegalovirus infection. The antigens these receptors bind are not known. TCRdb reanalysed the reads using MiXCR and keeps one entry per CDR3 protein. The sample has roughly 110,000 distinct CDR3 sequences, 30% seen once. The sample here was CD8+ T cells from cultured PBMCs, taken from culture after CMV antigen stimulation. The origin of the receptors is a human donor in good health (CMV status not recorded). Some clones in this sample may be carry-over from other donors' samples.

This clonotype was detected many times. The chain recombines TRBV7-6 with TRBJ2-5; 10 bases are a match to TRBD2. J was trimmed by 4 bases and V by 3 bases; bases with no gene match: 5. The CDR3 runs 15 residues. Germline CDR1 is SGHVS and CDR2 is FNYEAQ. This CDR3 is CASSLDPSGGETQYF. DNA of the CDR3: TGTGCCAGCAGCTTGGACCCTAGCGGGGGAGAGACCCAGTACTTC.

The chain couples TRBV7-9 to TRBJ1-4, with D maybe TRBD1 (5 bases). V was shortened by 4 bases and J by 0 bases, with 15 bases between the two germline ends. This CDR3 is 17 amino acids long. The germline CDR1 and CDR2 sequences are SEHNR and FQNEAQ (reference sequence). The CDR3 loop is CASSSSLRVSTNEKLFF. The CDR3 DNA reads TGTGCCAGCAGCTCGAGCCTCAGGGTCTCAACTAATGAAAAACTGTTTTTT.

The chain couples TRBV15 to TRBJ1-5; no clear D. CDR3 length: 14 amino acids. V was shortened by 4 bases and J by 6 bases, with 13 bases between the two germline ends. CDR1 and CDR2 (germline): LNHNV, YYDKDF (reference sequence). CDR3 sequence reads: CATSTGSRVQPQHF. The CDR3 DNA is TGTGCCACCAGCACCGGATCTAGGGTTCAGCCCCAGCATTTT.

This clonotype showed up just a few times. The genes are TRBV29-1 and TRBJ2-5; 7 nucleotides agree with TRBD2. Losses at the gene ends were 7 bases for V and 2 bases for J; bases not matched to a gene: 4. Germline CDR1 and CDR2: SQVTM and ANQGSEA. This CDR3 spans 12 amino acids. The CDR3: CSGEGNQETQYF. The CDR3 DNA reads as TGCAGCGGGGAGGGGAATCAAGAGACCCAGTACTTC.

DNA for the CDR3: TGCAGCGTTAGCACTGGATTGGGCTACGAGCAGTACTTC. Translating gives CSVSTGLGYEQYF. This chain uses TRBV29-1 with TRBJ2-7; no clear D. Germline CDR1 is SQVTM and CDR2 is ANQGSEA. V lost 5 bases and J 3 bases, leaving 14 bases between the germline ends. CDR3 size: 13 residues.

The chain combines TRBV2 with TRBJ2-7; no clear D. V lost 8 bases and J 1 base, leaving 6 bases between the germline ends. There are 11 residues in the CDR3. Germline values: CDR1 SNHLY, CDR2 FYNNEI. The CDR3 reads CASLSSYEQYF. The CDR3 DNA sequence: TGTGCCAGCCTATCATCCTACGAGCAGTACTTC.

The CDR3 nucleotides read TGCAGTGCTAGGGGGTCGGACAGCCTAAGCTATGGCTACACCTTC. This translates into CSARGSDSLSYGYTF. The V call is TRBV20-1, the J call TRBJ1-2, with D perhaps matching TRBD1 (6 bases). This CDR3 is 15 amino acids long. Germline CDR1 is DFQATT and CDR2 is SNEGSKA (reference sequence). Trimming took 3 bases from V and 4 from J, leaving 18 bases between them.

The chain recombines TRBV6-6 with TRBJ1-1, with D unclear. The CDR3 extends over 13 amino acids. The ends were cut back, 5 bases at V and 4 bases at J, with 11 bases in the middle. Germline V gene lookup returns CDR1 MNHNY and CDR2 SVGAGI (reference sequence). The CDR3 DNA reads as TGTGCCAGCAGTGGAACCCCGAGCACTGAAGCTTTCTTT. Translated: CASSGTPSTEAFF.

This chain joins TRBV2 and TRBJ1-1; D remains ambiguous. The CDR3 is 17 residues long. CDR1 is SNHLY, CDR2 FYNNEI, per germline. V was shortened by 1 base and J by 0 bases, with 15 bases between the two germline ends. This CDR3 is CASSEVGQQIMNTEAFF. As DNA, the CDR3 is TGTGCCAGCAGTGAAGTCGGGCAGCAGATCATGAACACTGAAGCTTTCTTT.